This T cell receptor (beta chain) was retrieved from a study of blood T cells in healthy people across ages. This clonotype appeared a few times. A J-beta primer mix and a sample-barcoded 5' primer were used in a second PCR of about 6 to 12 cycles. One entry per CDR3 protein results from TCRdb running MiXCR on the 5' RACE reads. The repertoire holds roughly 900,000 distinct CDR3 sequences, 29% seen once, with roughly a sixth in the top ten. The CDR3 is 15 amino acids. Per the germline V gene, CDR1 is LGHDT and CDR2 is YNNKEL (reference sequence). V trimming: 2 bases; J trimming: 7 bases; junction bases outside the gene matches: 8.

The chain recombines TRBV3-1 with TRBJ2-1, with TRBD1 matching 7 bases. Specimen: blood. This clonotype was sampled from a woman over 75 in good health. The CDR3 DNA reads as TGTGCCAGCAGCCAAAAGTTGACAGGGCAGAATGAGCAGTTCTTC. Translating it yields CASSQKLTGQNEQFF.